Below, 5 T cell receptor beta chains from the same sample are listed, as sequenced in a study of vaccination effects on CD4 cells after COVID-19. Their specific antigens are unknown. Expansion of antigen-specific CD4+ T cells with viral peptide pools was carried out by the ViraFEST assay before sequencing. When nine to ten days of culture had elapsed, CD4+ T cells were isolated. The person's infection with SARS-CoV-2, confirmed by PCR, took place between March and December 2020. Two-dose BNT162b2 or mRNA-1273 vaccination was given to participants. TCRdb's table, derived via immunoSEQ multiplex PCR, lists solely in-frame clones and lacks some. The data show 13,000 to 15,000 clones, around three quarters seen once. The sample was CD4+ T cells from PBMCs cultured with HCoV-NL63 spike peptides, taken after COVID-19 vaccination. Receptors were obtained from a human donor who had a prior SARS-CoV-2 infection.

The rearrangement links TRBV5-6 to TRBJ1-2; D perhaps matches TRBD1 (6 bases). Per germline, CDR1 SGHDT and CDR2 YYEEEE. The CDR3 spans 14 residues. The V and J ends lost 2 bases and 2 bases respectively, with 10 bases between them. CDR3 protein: CASSFGQRNYGYTF. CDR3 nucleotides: TGTGCCAGCAGCTTCGGACAGAGGAACTATGGCTACACCTTC.

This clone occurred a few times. Here the CDR3 DNA reads TGTGCCAGCTGTGGGGCCCTGAACTACGAGCAGTACTTC. Translation: CASCGALNYEQYF. This chain links TRBV2 with TRBJ2-7; D perhaps matches TRBD1 (5 bases). V was cut by 8 bases and J by 3 bases, with 14 bases left in between. This CDR3 comprises 13 residues. CDR1 and CDR2 from the germline V gene are SNHLY and FYNNEI.

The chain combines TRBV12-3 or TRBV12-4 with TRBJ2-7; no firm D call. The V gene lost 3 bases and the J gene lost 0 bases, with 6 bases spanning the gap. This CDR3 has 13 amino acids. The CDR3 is CASSFRSSYEQYF. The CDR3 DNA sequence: TGTGCCAGCAGTTTCCGCAGCTCCTACGAGCAGTACTTC.

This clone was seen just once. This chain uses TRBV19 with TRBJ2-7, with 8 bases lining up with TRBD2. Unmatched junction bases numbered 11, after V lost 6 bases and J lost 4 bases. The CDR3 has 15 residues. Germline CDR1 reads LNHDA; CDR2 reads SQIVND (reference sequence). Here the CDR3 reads CASSEGPAGVYEQYF. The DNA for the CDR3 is TGTGCCAGTAGCGAAGGGCCAGCGGGAGTATACGAGCAGTACTTC.

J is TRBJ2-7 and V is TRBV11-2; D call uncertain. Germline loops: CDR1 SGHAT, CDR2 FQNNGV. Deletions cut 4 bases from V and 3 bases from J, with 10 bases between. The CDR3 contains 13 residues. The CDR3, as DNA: TGTGCCAGCAGCTATTCGACGGGCTACGAGCAGTACTTC. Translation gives CASSYSTGYEQYF.